This TCR beta chain originates from a study of cytomegalovirus exposure and HLA in healthy donors. CDR1 and CDR2 from the germline V gene are SGHDT and YYEEEE. This CDR3 has 15 amino acids. V dropped 4 bases and J dropped 7 bases, with 17 bases sitting between them. Findings and caveats of the study: CMV antigen specificity was confirmed in vitro for a few CMV-associated chains. The listing of 150 to 200 TCR beta chains classed them as cytomegalovirus-associated.

As concerns this clone: The antigen remains undetermined.

Assay used: immunoSEQ multiplex PCR; TCRdb lists only in-frame clones, some missing. The sample holds 120,000 to 150,000 clones, approximately 87% seen once. The rearrangement links TRBV5-6 to TRBJ1-4, with D unresolved. The receptor's source is a man younger than 35 in good health and CMV-seronegative. Specimen: PBMCs. CDR3: CASSLRIDRSEKLFF. The CDR3 DNA sequence: TGTGCCAGCAGCCTAAGGATAGATCGGAGTGAAAAACTGTTTTTT.